What follows is one T cell receptor beta chain and its context. This study enrolled people aged roughly 18 to 90 from about two dozen US geographic areas. Recovered Cohort 3 donors showed two negative PCRs, clearance, or symptom resolution. The data originate from a study of blood T cell repertoires in COVID-19. The wider study: The analysed material was cDNA or gDNA that came from T cells, B-cell-depleted T cells, or PBMCs.

Measured with immunoSEQ multiplex PCR; TCRdb has only the in-frame clones, and not every one. This table holds roughly 300,000 clones, approximately 92% found once. V lost 7 bases and J 3 bases, leaving 6 bases between the germline ends. The CDR3 totals 12 residues. The genes are TRBV12-3 or TRBV12-4 and TRBJ1-4, with D unresolved. The sample consisted of PBMCs or T cells enriched from blood (not recorded which). The sequence was obtained from a woman under 40 who had recovered from COVID-19. The CDR3 DNA is TGTGCCAGCACGGGTTCTAATGAAAAACTGTTTTTT. Translated, it gives CASTGSNEKLFF.